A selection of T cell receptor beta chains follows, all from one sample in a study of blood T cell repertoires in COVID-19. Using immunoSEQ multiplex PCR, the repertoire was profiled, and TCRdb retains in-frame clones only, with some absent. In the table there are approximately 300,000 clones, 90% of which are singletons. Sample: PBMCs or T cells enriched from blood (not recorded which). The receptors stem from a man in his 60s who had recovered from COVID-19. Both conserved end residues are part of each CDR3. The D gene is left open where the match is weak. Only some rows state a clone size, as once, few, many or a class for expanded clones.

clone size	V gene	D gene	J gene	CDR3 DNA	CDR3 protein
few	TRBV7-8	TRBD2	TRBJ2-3	TGTGCCAGCAGCTATTCTAGCGGGGGTACGACAGATACGCAGTATTTT	CASSYSSGGTTDTQYF
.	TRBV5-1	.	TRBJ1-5	TGCGCCAGCAGCCCGTCTGCTAATAGCAATCAGCCCCAGCATTTT	CASSPSANSNQPQHF
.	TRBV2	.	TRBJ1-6	TGTGCCAGCAGTGACCTGTCTAATTCACCCCTCCACTTT	CASSDLSNSPLHF
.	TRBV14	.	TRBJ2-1	TGTGCCAGCAGCCAACCGCAGGGGTGGGATAACAATGAGCAGTTCTTC	CASSQPQGWDNNEQFF
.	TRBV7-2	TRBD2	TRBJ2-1	TGTGCCAGCAGCCCCTGGACTAGCGGGGGGGCTGGACAGTTCTTC	CASSPWTSGGAGQFF
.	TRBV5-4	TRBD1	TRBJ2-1	TGTGCCAGCAGGAGAGACAGGGGATCTTACAATGAGCAGTTCTTC	CASRRDRGSYNEQFF
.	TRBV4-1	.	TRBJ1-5	TGCGCCAGCAGCCAAGAACAGGATAATCAGCCCCAGCATTTT	CASSQEQDNQPQHF
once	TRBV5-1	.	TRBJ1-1	TGCGCCAGCAGCTCCCAGACCCAGGGGAACACTGAAGCTTTCTTT	CASSSQTQGNTEAFF
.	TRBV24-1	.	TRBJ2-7	TGTGCCACCAGTGATCCCTCGGGACATACCTACGAGCAGTACTTC	CATSDPSGHTYEQYF
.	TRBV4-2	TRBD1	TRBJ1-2	TGTGCCAGCAGCCAAAGGGGGCCGGGGGCGCAAGGCTACACCTTC	CASSQRGPGAQGYTF
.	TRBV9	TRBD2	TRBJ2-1	TGTGCCAGCAGTGCAGCGGGGGCGTTCTACAATGAGCAGTTCTTC	CASSAAGAFYNEQFF
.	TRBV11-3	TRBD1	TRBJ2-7	TGTGCCAGCAGCCCCTGGAAGGGGGCGCGGATCTACGAGCAGTACTTC	CASSPWKGARIYEQYF
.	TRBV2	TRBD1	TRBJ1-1	TGTGCCAGCAGGGGACAGGCGAACACTGAAGCTTTCTTT	CASRGQANTEAFF
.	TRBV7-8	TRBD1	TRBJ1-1	TGTGCCAGCAGCTTGTGGACAGGAAGTACCACTGAAGCTTTCTTT	CASSLWTGSTTEAFF
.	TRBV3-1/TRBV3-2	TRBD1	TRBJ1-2	TGTGCCAGCAGCCACCGAACACCAATCGACAGGGTTCACTATGGCTACACCTTC	CASSHRTPIDRVHYGYTF
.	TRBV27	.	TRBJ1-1	TGTGCCAGCAGTGCTGGACACGTGAACACTGAAGCTTTCTTT	CASSAGHVNTEAFF
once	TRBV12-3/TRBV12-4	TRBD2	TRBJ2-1	TGTGCCAGCAGTCTAGGGACTAGCGGGCCGCAGTTCTTC	CASSLGTSGPQFF
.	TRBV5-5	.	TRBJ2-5	TGTGCCAGCAGCTACTCACAAGAGACCCAGTACTTC	CASSYSQETQYF
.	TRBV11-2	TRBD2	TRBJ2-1	TGTGCCAGCAGCGATGGACTAGTCTCCTACAATGAGCAGTTCTTC	CASSDGLVSYNEQFF
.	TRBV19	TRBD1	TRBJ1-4	TGTGCCAGTAGTGACAGGGGGCGTCATGAAAAACTGTTTTTT	CASSDRGRHEKLFF
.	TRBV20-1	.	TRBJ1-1	TGCAGTGCTAGTTTTCAGATGAACACTGAAGCTTTCTTT	CSASFQMNTEAFF
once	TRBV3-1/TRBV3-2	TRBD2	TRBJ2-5	TGTGCCAGCAGAGGGGAGGGGCAAGAGACCCAGTACTTC	CASRGEGQETQYF
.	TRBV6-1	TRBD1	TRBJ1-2	TGTGCCAGCAGTGAATCAACAGGGGTGAACTATGGCTACACCTTC	CASSESTGVNYGYTF
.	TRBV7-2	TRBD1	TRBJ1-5	TGTGCCAGCAGCTTACTGGACAGGCGAGATCAGCCCCAGCATTTT	CASSLLDRRDQPQHF
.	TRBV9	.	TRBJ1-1	TGTGCCAGCAGCGTAGTGGCAGGGGTGAACACTGAAGCTTTCTTT	CASSVVAGVNTEAFF
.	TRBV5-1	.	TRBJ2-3	TGCGCCAGCAGCTTGTCCCCCAATACGCAGTATTTT	CASSLSPNTQYF
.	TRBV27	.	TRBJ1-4	TGTGCCAGCAGACCTGGCGGGGGGGCCAGCGGAAAACTGTTTTTT	CASRPGGGASGKLFF
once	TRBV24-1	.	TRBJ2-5	TGTGCCACCAGTGATTTCCGACACCGCCAAGAGACCCAGTACTTC	CATSDFRHRQETQYF
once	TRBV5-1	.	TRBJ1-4	TGCGCCAGCAGCTTAGGAACGTCGCGGGAAAAACTGTTTTTT	CASSLGTSREKLFF
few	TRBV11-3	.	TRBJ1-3	TGTGCCAGCAGCGAAAACAGGGCCCCCGGAAACACCATATATTTT	CASSENRAPGNTIYF
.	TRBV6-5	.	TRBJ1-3	TGTGCCAGCAGCCAGGGTTCTACTGGAAACACCATATATTTT	CASSQGSTGNTIYF
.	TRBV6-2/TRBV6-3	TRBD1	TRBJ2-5	TGTGCCAGCAGCAAATTTACAGGGGAAGAGACCCAGTACTTC	CASSKFTGEETQYF
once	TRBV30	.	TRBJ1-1	TGTGCCTGGAGTGTTACTATCACTGAAGCTTTCTTT	CAWSVTITEAFF
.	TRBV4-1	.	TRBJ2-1	TGCGCCAGCAGCCAAGACAGGGTTGAGCAGTTCTTC	CASSQDRVEQFF
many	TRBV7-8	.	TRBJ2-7	TGTGCCAGCACAGTTACGGGATCCTACGAGCAGTACTTC	CASTVTGSYEQYF
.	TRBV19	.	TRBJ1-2	TGTGCCAGTAGTATGAATAGTCGGACAGCTAACTATGGCTACACCTTC	CASSMNSRTANYGYTF
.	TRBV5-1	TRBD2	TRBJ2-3	TGCGCCAGCAGCTTGTCGGGGACTAGCGGGAGGGCCCTCGCAGATACGCAGTATTTT	CASSLSGTSGRALADTQYF
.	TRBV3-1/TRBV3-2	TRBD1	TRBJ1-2	TGTGCCAGCAGCCAAAAACAGGGGGCGTTCTCTGGTGGCTACACCTTC	CASSQKQGAFSGGYTF
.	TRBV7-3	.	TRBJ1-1	TGTGCCAGCAGCCCACAGGGTATGAACACTGAAGCTTTCTTT	CASSPQGMNTEAFF
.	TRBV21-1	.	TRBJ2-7	TGTGCCAGCAGCAAAGCGGAAGCGGCGAGCTCCTACGAGCAGTACTTC	CASSKAEAASSYEQYF
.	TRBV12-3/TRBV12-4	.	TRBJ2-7	TGTGCCAGCAGTTTTGGGCAGTCCTACGAGCAGTACTTC	CASSFGQSYEQYF